Following are 23 T cell receptor beta chains from one sample sequenced in a study of blood T cell repertoires in COVID-19. Here immunoSEQ multiplex PCR was the method, and the copy in TCRdb shows in-frame clones only, minus some. Here the sample spans some 33,000 clones, around 91% being singletons. The source material was peripheral blood. These receptors were collected from a man aged 65-85 years with active or convalescent COVID-19.

The chain recombines TRBV30 with TRBJ2-3; D is perhaps TRBD1 (6 bases). CDR1 is GTSNPN, CDR2 SVGIG, per germline (reference sequence). V gave up 1 base and J gave up 0 bases, with 11 bases separating them. The CDR3 spans 15 residues. This CDR3 is CAWSDLGHSTDTQYF. CDR3 sequence (DNA): TGTGCCTGGAGTGACCTGGGACATAGCACAGATACGCAGTATTTT.

This sequence joins TRBV19 and TRBJ2-1; 7 positions match TRBD1. Germline V gene lookup returns CDR1 LNHDA and CDR2 SQIVND (reference sequence). V dropped 2 bases and J dropped 6; count of bases not matched to a gene: 10. The CDR3 is 16 residues long. The CDR3 nucleotides read TGTGCCAGTAGTATAAGGGGCGTAGGACAGGTCAATGAGCAGTTCTTC. Its translation: CASSIRGVGQVNEQFF.

In this sample, this clone turned up once. V gene TRBV6-5 combines with J gene TRBJ2-3; 7 nucleotides line up with TRBD2. CDR1 is MNHEY, CDR2 SVGAGI, per germline. The CDR3 sequence is 14 residues long. J was trimmed by 3 bases and V by 6 bases; bases with no gene match: 6. Here the CDR3 reads CASRTGLGTDTQYF. DNA of the CDR3: TGTGCCAGCAGGACCGGACTAGGAACAGATACGCAGTATTTT.

V usage is TRBV9 and J usage is TRBJ2-3, with unresolved D. The germline V gene has CDR1 SGDLS and CDR2 YYNGEE. The CDR3 is 15 residues long. The germline V and J ends were trimmed by 3 bases and 1 base, with 12 bases remaining between them. The CDR3: CASSARHTRTDTQYF. CDR3 DNA: TGTGCCAGCAGCGCCCGACATACCCGCACAGATACGCAGTATTTT.

The chain carries TRBV19 and TRBJ1-1; the D gene is possibly TRBD1 (6 bases). The CDR3 runs to 13 residues. The V end lost 1 base, the J end lost 6 bases, and 9 bases lay between the germline ends. Germline CDR1 LNHDA, CDR2 SQIVND (reference sequence). The CDR3 coding sequence is TGTGCCAGTAGTATAGTGGGGGCGTCTGAAGCTTTCTTT. Protein sequence: CASSIVGASEAFF.

The chain carries TRBV6-2 or TRBV6-3 and TRBJ2-7; TRBD2 agrees at 7 bases. CDR1 is MNHEY and CDR2 is SVGEGT in the germline V gene. The CDR3 totals 14 residues. V lost 2 bases, J lost 3 bases, and 4 bases stayed unmatched. The CDR3 protein is CASSYLGTNYEQYF. The CDR3 DNA is TGTGCCAGCAGTTACCTAGGGACTAACTACGAGCAGTACTTC.

The V gene is TRBV28, the J gene TRBJ2-6, with D uncertain. Trimming removed 3 bases at V and 0 bases at J, with 6 bases between. The V gene's germline CDR1 is MDHEN and CDR2 SYDVKM. The CDR3 contains 15 residues. This CDR3 reads CASSFSGSGANVLTF. DNA for the CDR3: TGTGCCAGCAGTTTTTCGGGCTCTGGGGCCAACGTCCTGACTTTC.

V usage is TRBV5-4 and J usage is TRBJ1-1, with TRBD1 identical over 8 bases. CDR3 length: 16 residues. With 0 bases clipped from V and 1 base from J, the junction kept 5 bases outside the gene matches. Germline V gene data show CDR1 as SGHNT and CDR2 as YYREEE (reference sequence). CDR3 DNA: TGTGCCAGCAGCTTGGGATCCGGGACAGGGAACACTGAAGCTTTCTTT. Protein sequence: CASSLGSGTGNTEAFF.

The chain joins TRBV29-1 to TRBJ2-3, with D tentatively TRBD2 (6 bases). Trimming removed 4 bases at V and 3 bases at J, with 8 bases between. Germline V gives CDR1 SQVTM, CDR2 ANQGSEA. This CDR3 spans 12 amino acids. The CDR3 DNA reads as TGCAGCGTTGCTGGGGGGACAGATACGCAGTATTTT. Amino acid sequence: CSVAGGTDTQYF.

This chain links TRBV12-3 or TRBV12-4 with TRBJ1-2; 10 bases agree with TRBD1. The CDR3 covers 13 residues. Losses at the gene ends were 6 bases for V and 7 bases for J; bases not matched to a gene: 5. The CDR3 region is CASRGQGIGGYTF. The CDR3, as DNA: TGTGCCAGCAGGGGACAGGGGATTGGTGGCTACACCTTC.

The chain is built from TRBV7-3 and TRBJ1-1, with TRBD1 matching over 7 bases. The junction had 2 bases not matched to a gene; V was cut back by 3 bases and J by 1 base. The CDR3 runs to 14 residues. Germline V gene data show CDR1 as SGHTA and CDR2 as FQGTGA. CDR3 in amino acids: CASSLDRTNTEAFF. CDR3 bases: TGTGCCAGCAGCTTGGACAGGACGAACACTGAAGCTTTCTTT.

V and J are TRBV2 and TRBJ1-1; D is ambiguous. The length of the CDR3 is 14 residues. V gave up 4 bases and J gave up 2 bases, with 11 bases separating them. Germline V gives CDR1 SNHLY, CDR2 FYNNEI. The CDR3 sequence is CASSGLGDNTEAFF. The DNA of the CDR3 is TGTGCCAGCAGTGGTCTGGGAGATAACACTGAAGCTTTCTTT.

The genes are TRBV18 and TRBJ2-3; a weak D match, TRBD2 (5 bases). V was trimmed by 3 bases and J by 3 bases, leaving 16 bases between them. Germline V gives CDR1 KGHSH, CDR2 LQKENI. This CDR3 comprises 16 residues. Here the CDR3 reads CASSPAAGRVTDTQYF. As DNA, the CDR3 is TGTGCCAGCTCACCTGCTGCGGGTCGAGTGACAGATACGCAGTATTTT.

The V call is TRBV6-2 or TRBV6-3, the J call TRBJ2-5; 9 nucleotides agree with TRBD2. CDR1 is MNHEY, CDR2 SVGEGT, per germline. The CDR3 length is 16 residues. J lost 5 bases, V lost 0 bases, and 7 bases had no gene match. The CDR3 bases are TGTGCCAGCAGTTACTCCGAGGGACTAGCTGAGGAGACCCAGTACTTC. This encodes CASSYSEGLAEETQYF.

The chain links TRBV5-1 to TRBJ2-3; a weak D match, TRBD2 (6 bases). From germline, CDR1 is SGHRS and CDR2 YFSETQ. Trimming shortened V by 5 bases and J by 4 bases, and 11 bases separated the two germline ends. The CDR3 runs 13 residues. The chain's CDR3 is CASREGHADTQYF. The CDR3 DNA sequence: TGCGCCAGCAGGGAGGGCCATGCAGATACGCAGTATTTT.

The chain employs TRBV24-1 and TRBJ2-1, with D perhaps TRBD2 (6 bases). Trimming left V 9 bases short and J 5 bases short, with 13 bases between. Germline values: CDR1 KGHDR, CDR2 SFDVKD. CDR3 length: 13 residues. This CDR3 reads CATAWGDHNEQFF. The CDR3 nucleotides read TGTGCCACCGCCTGGGGGGACCACAATGAGCAGTTCTTC.

The J gene is TRBJ2-1, the V gene TRBV20-1; D is uncertain. The CDR3 has 9 residues. The V gene's germline CDR1 is DFQATT and CDR2 SNEGSKA (reference sequence). V was clipped by 4 bases and J by 8 bases, with 3 bases between them. The CDR3 region has the DNA TGCAGTGCTATCGATGAGCAGTTCTTC. Translated: CSAIDEQFF.

V is TRBV3-1 (or the pseudogene TRBV3-2) and J is TRBJ2-1; TRBD2 is a possible D gene (5 bases). V shed 0 bases and J shed 2 bases, with 11 bases lying between them. The V gene's germline CDR1 is LGHDT and CDR2 YNNKEL (reference sequence). This CDR3 has 16 amino acids. CDR3 DNA sequence: TGTGCCAGCAGCCAAGAGCTGTGGCGGGCCTACAATGAGCAGTTCTTC. Amino acids: CASSQELWRAYNEQFF.

CDR3 amino acids: CASSLRVTNYGYTF. CDR3 coding DNA: TGTGCCAGCAGCCTACGGGTGACTAACTATGGCTACACCTTC. The V and J genes are TRBV7-8 and TRBJ1-2, with unresolved D. Trimming shortened V by 5 bases and J by 0 bases, and 10 bases separated the two germline ends. CDR3 size: 14 residues. Germline values: CDR1 SGHVS, CDR2 FQNEAQ. The complete variable domain, with remaining parts taken from reference TRBV7-8 and TRBJ1-2, reads GAGVSQSPRYKVAKRGQDVALRCDPISGHVSLFWYQQALGQGPEFLTYFQNEAQLDKSGLPSDRFFAERPEGSVSTLKIQRTQQEDSAVYLCASSLRVTNYGYTFGSGTRLTVV.

The CDR3 loop is CATRQGMNYGYTF. As DNA, the CDR3 is TGTGCTACGAGACAGGGAATGAACTATGGCTACACCTTC. The chain links TRBV7-8 to TRBJ1-2; 7 nucleotides agree with TRBD1. The CDR3 runs 13 residues. Germline-derived CDR1 and CDR2 are SGHVS and FQNEAQ. The complete variable domain, with remaining parts taken from reference TRBV7-8 and TRBJ1-2, reads GAGVSQSPRYKVAKRGQDVALRCDPISGHVSLFWYQQALGQGPEFLTYFQNEAQLDKSGLPSDRFFAERPEGSVSTLKIQRTQQEDSAVYLCATRQGMNYGYTFGSGTRLTVV.

The genes are TRBV12-2 and TRBJ1-5. TRBV12-2 is deemed a pseudogene. The CDR3 covers 19 residues. CDR3 in amino acids: CASRLALLSGIYSNQPQHF. The CDR3 bases are TGTGCAAGTCGCTTAGCGCTTTTGTCGGGAATCTATAGCAATCAGCCCCAGCATTTT.

As regards this clone: The germline gene is not matched at one end of the junction; a read error may be the cause. The genes are TRBV2 and TRBJ2-1, with 8 nucleotides matching TRBD1. The germline CDR1 and CDR2 sequences are SNHLY and FYNNEI. This CDR3 contains 15 residues. In nucleotides, the CDR3 is TGTGCCAGCAGCGAAGGACAGGGAGCCTACAATGAGCAGTTCTTC. Protein sequence: CASSEGQGAYNEQFF.

The chain combines TRBV20-1 with TRBJ1-1; tentative D call: TRBD1 (6 bases). CDR3 length: 14 residues. V gave up 3 bases and J gave up 4 bases, with 15 bases separating them. Germline assignment: CDR1 DFQATT and CDR2 SNEGSKA (reference sequence). The CDR3 nucleotides read TGCAGTGCTAGTATAAGGGGGTATATCACTGAAGCTTTCTTT. This codes for CSASIRGYITEAFF.